This TCR beta chain derives from a study of blood T cell repertoires in COVID-19. The overall study: The United States, Italy and Spain supplied acute and convalescent COVID-19 samples. T cells, B-cell-depleted T cells, or PBMCs provided the cDNA or gDNA that served as material.

Looked up from germline, CDR1 is MGHDK and CDR2 is SYGVNS. V was clipped by 6 bases and J by 4 bases, with 13 bases between them. There are 13 residues in the CDR3. Generated by immunoSEQ multiplex PCR, the TCRdb table keeps only in-frame clones and is missing some. The sample includes roughly 380,000 clones, 85% of them seen just once. The TCR originated in a young woman with acute or convalescent COVID-19. The sample taken for sequencing was peripheral blood. V usage is TRBV25-1 and J usage is TRBJ2-7, with D possibly TRBD1 on 6 matching bases. This CDR3 reads CASSRDITYEQYF. The CDR3 region has the DNA TGTGCCAGCAGCCGGGACATCACTTACGAGCAGTACTTC.